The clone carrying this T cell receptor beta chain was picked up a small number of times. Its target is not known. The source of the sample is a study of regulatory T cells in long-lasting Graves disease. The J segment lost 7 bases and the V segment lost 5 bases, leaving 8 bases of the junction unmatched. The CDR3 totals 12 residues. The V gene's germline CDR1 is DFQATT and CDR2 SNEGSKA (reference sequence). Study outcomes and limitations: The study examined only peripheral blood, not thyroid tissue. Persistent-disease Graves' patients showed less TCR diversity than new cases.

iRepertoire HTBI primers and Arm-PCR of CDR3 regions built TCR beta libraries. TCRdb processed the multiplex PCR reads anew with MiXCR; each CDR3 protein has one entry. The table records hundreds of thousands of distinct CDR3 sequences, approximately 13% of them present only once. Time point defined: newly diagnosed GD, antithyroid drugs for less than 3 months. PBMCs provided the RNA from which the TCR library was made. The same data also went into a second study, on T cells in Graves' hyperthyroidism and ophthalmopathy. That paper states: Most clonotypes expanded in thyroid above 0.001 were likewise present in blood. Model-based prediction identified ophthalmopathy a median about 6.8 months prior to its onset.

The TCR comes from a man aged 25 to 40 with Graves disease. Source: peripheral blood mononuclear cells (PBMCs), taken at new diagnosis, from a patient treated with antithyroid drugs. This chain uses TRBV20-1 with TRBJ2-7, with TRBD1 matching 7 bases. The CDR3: CSAARQGREQYF. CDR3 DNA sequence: TGCAGTGCTGCGAGACAGGGAAGGGAGCAGTACTTC.